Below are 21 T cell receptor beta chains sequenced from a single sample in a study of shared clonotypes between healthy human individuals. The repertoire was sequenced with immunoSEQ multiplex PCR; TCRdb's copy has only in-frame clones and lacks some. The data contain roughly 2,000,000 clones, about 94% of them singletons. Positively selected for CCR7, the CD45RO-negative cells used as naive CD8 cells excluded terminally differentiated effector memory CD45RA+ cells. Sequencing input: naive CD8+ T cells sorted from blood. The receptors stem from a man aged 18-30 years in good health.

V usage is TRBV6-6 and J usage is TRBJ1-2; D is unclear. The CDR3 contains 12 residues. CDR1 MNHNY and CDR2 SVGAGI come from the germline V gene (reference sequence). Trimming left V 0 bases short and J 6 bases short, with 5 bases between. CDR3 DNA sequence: TGTGCCAGCAGTTACTCGGCAAATGGCTACACCTTC. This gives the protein CASSYSANGYTF.

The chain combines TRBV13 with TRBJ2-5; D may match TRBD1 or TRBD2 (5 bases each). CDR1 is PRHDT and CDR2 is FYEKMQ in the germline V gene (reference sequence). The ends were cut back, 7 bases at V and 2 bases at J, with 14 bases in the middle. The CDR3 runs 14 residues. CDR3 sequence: CASNGRELQETQYF. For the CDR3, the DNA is TGTGCCAGCAATGGCAGGGAGCTGCAAGAGACCCAGTACTTC.

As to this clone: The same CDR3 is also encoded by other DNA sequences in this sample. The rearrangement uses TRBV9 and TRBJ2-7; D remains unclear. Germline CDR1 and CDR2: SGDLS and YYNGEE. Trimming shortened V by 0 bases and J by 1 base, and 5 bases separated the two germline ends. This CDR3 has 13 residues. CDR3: CASSVGVSYEQYF. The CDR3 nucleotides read TGTGCCAGCAGCGTAGGGGTATCCTACGAGCAGTACTTC. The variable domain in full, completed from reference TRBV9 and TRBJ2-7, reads DSGVTQTPKHLITATGQRVTLRCSPRSGDLSVYWYQQSLDQGLQFLIQYYNGEERAKGNILERFSAQQFPDLHSELNLSSLELGDSALYFCASSVGVSYEQYFGPGTRLTVT.

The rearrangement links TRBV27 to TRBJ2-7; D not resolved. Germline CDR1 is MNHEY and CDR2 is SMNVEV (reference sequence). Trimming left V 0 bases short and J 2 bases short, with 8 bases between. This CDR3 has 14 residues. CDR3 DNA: TGTGCCAGCAGTTTATCCCAGACCGCCTACGAGCAGTACTTC. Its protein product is CASSLSQTAYEQYF.

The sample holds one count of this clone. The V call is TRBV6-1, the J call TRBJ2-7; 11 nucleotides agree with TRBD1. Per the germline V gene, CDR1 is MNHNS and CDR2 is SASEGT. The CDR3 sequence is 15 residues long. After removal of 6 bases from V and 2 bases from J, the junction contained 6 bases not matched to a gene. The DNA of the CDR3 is TGTGCCAGCAGCCTAACGGGACAGGGGGCCTACGAGCAGTACTTC. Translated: CASSLTGQGAYEQYF.

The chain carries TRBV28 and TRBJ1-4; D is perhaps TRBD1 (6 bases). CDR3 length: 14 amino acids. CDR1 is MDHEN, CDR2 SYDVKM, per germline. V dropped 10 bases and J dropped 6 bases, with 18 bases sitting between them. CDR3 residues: CATKPAGEDEKLFF. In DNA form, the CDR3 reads TGTGCCACCAAACCAGCAGGGGAGGATGAAAAACTGTTTTTT.

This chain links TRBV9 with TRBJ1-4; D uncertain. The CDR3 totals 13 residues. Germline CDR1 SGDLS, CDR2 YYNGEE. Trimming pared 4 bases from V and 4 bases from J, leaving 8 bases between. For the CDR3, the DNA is TGTGCCAGCAGCTTAGGGAATAATGAAAAACTGTTTTTT. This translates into CASSLGNNEKLFF.

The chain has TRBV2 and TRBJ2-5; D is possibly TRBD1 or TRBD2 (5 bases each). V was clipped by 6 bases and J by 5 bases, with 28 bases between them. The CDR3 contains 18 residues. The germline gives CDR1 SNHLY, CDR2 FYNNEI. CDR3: CASSLPAPRDGELETQYF. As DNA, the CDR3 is TGTGCCAGCAGCCTCCCAGCCCCCAGGGACGGAGAGTTGGAGACCCAGTACTTC.

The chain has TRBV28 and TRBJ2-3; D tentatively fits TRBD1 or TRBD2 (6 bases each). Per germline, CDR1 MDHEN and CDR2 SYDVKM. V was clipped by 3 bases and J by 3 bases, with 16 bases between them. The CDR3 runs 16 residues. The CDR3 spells CASSLYREDRTDTQYF. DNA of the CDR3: TGTGCCAGCAGTTTGTACAGGGAGGATAGGACAGATACGCAGTATTTT.

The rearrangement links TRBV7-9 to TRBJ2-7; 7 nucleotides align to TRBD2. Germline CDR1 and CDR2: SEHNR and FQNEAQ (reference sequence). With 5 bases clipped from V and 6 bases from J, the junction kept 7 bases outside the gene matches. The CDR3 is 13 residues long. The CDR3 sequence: CASSLTREGEQYF. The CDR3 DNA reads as TGTGCCAGCAGCCTAACCAGGGAGGGCGAGCAGTACTTC.

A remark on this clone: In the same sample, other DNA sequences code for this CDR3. Here the CDR3 reads CASSLGLAGEETQYF. CDR3 in DNA: TGCGCCAGCAGCTTGGGGCTAGCGGGGGAAGAGACCCAGTACTTC. The gene calls are TRBV5-1 and TRBJ2-5, with TRBD2 matching over 10 bases. V was clipped by 0 bases and J by 3 bases; unmatched bases: 2. The length of the CDR3 is 15 residues. Germline V gene sequence: CDR1 SGHRS, CDR2 YFSETQ.

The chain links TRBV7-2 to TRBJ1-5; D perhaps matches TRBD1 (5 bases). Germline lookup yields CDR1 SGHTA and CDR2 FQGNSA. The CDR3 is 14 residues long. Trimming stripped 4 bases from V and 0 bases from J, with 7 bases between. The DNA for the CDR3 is TGTGCCAGCAGCTGGGACCTTAGCAATCAGCCCCAGCATTTT. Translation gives CASSWDLSNQPQHF.

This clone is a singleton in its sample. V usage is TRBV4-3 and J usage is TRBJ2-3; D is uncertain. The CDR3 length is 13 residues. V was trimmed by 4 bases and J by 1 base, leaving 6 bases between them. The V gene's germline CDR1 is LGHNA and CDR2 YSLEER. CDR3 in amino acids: CASSPIRTDTQYF. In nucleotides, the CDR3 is TGCGCCAGCAGCCCTATACGCACAGATACGCAGTATTTT.

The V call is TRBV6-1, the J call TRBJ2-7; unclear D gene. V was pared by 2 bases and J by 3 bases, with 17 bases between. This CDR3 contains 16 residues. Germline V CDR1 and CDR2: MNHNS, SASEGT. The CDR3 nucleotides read TGTGCCAGCAGTGAATTCTCCCATTCGGAAGACTACGAGCAGTACTTC. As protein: CASSEFSHSEDYEQYF.

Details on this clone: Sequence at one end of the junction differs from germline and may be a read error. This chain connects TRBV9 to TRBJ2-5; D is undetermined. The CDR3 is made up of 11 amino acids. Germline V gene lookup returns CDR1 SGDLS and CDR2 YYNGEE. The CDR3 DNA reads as TGTGCCAGCAGCGCCGGGCCCCGGTTCAACTTC. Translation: CASSAGPRFNF. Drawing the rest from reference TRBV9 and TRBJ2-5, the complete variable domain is DSGVTQTPKHLITATGQRVTLRCSPRSGDLSVYWYQQSLDQGLQFLIQYYNGEERAKGNILERFSAQQFPDLHSELNLSSLELGDSALYFCASSAGPRFNFGPGTRLLVL.

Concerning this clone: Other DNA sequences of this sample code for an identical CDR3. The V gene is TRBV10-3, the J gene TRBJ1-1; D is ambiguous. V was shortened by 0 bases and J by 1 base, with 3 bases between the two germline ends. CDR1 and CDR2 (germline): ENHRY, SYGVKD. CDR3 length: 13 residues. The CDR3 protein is CAISESGNTEAFF. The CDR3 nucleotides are TGTGCCATCAGTGAGTCTGGGAACACTGAAGCTTTCTTT.

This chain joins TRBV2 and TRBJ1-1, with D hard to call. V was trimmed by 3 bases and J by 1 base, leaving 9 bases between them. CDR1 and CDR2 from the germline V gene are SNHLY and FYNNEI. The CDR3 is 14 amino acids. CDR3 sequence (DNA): TGTGCCAGCAGTGATGGTCCAGAGAACACTGAAGCTTTCTTT. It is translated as CASSDGPENTEAFF.

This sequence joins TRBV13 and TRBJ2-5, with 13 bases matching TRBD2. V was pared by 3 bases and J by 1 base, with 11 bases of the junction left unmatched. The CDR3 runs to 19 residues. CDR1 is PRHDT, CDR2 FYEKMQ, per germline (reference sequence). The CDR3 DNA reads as TGTGCCAGCAGCTTTAATAGGGGACGGACTAGCGGGAGCCAAGAGACCCAGTACTTC. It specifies CASSFNRGRTSGSQETQYF.

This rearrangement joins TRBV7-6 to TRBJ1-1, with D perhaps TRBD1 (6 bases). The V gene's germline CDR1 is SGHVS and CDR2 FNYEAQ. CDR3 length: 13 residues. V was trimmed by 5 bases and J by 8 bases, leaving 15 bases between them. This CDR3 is CASSHEGGREAFF. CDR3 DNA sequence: TGTGCCAGCAGCCACGAGGGGGGACGCGAAGCTTTCTTT.

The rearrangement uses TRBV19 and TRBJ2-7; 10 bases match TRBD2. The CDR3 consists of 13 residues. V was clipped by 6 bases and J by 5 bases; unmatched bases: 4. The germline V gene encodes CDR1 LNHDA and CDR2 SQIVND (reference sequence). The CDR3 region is CASRRLAGDEQYF. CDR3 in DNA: TGTGCCAGTAGAAGACTAGCGGGCGACGAGCAGTACTTC.

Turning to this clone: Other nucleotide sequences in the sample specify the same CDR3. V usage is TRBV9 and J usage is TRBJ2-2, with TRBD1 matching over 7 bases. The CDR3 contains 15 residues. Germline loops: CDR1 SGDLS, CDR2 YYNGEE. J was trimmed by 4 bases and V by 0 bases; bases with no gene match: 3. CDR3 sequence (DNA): TGTGCCAGCAGCGTAGGAGGGGGCCTCACCGGGGAGCTGTTTTTT. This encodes CASSVGGGLTGELFF.